This TCR beta chain came from a study of response to subunit inactivated influenza vaccine. Points from the study as a whole: Each seasonal flu vaccination may recruit only limited new T cells, authors suggested.

As concerns this clonotype: The antigen is undetermined.

In TCRdb, the RT-PCR reads were re-called with MiXCR into one record per CDR3 protein. Among 500,000 to 550,000 distinct CDR3 sequences listed, approximately 6.9% were seen once. The ends lost 6 bases at V and 1 base at J; junction bases unmatched: 13. Germline CDR1 reads DFQATT; CDR2 reads SNEGSKA (reference sequence). The CDR3 runs 18 residues. This receptor was identified in a man aged 50 to 69 who received an inactivated influenza vaccine. The gene calls are TRBV20-1 and TRBJ2-2, with 11 bases identical to TRBD2. The material was PBMCs from blood, obtained approximately 25 months after vaccination. In DNA form, the CDR3 reads TGCAGTGCCCGACCCGCCTTGGGACTAGCGGAGAACACCGGGGAGCTGTTTTTT. Translating gives CSARPALGLAENTGELFF.